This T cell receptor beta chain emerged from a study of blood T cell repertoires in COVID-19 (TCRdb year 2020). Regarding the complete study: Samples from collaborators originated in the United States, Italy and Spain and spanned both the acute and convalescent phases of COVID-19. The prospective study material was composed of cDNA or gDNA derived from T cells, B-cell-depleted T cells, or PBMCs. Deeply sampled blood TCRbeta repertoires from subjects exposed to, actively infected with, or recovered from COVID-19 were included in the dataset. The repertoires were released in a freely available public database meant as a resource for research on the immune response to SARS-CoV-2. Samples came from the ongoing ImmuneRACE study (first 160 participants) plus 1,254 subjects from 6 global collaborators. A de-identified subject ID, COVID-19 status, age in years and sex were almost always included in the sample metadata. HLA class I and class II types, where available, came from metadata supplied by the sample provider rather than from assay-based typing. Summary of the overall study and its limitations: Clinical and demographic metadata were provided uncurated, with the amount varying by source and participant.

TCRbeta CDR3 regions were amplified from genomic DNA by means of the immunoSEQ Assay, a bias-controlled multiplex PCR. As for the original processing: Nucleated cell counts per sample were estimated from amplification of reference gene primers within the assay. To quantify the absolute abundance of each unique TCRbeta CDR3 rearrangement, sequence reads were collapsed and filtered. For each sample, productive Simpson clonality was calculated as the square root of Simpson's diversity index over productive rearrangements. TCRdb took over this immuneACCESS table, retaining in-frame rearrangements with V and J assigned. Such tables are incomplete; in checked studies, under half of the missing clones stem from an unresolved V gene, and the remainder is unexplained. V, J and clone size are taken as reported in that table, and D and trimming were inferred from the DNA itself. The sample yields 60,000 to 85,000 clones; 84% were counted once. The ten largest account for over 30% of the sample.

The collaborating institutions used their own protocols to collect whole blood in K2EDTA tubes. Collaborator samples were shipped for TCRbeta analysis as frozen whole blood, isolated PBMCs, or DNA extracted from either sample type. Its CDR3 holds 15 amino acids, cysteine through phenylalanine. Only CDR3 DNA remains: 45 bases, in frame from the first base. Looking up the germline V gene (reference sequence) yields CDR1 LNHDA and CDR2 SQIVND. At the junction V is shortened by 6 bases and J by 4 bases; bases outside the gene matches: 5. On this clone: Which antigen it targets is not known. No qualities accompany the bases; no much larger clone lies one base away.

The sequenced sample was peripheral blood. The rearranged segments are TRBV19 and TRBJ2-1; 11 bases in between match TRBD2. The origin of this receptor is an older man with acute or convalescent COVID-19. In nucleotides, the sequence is TGTGCCAGTAGCGAGACTAGCGGGGATTACAATGAGCAGTTCTTC. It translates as CASSETSGDYNEQFF.